These 30 T cell receptor beta chains were sequenced from one sample in a study of blood T cell repertoires in COVID-19. The repertoire was sequenced with immunoSEQ multiplex PCR; TCRdb's copy has only in-frame clones and lacks some. The repertoire includes around 80,000 clones, 80% to 90% of them detected once, and around 15% sits in the top ten. The sequencing sample was made of peripheral blood. These receptor sequences come from a woman at least 80 years old with acute or convalescent COVID-19.

V is TRBV6-5 and J is TRBJ2-5, with D possibly TRBD1 on 6 matching bases. The V end lost 6 bases, the J end lost 4 bases, and 15 bases lay between the germline ends. The CDR3 extends over 14 amino acids. The germline CDR1 and CDR2 sequences are MNHEY and SVGAGI. The CDR3 sequence is CASSNRAGPETQYF. The CDR3 coding sequence is TGTGCCAGCAGCAACAGGGCCGGCCCAGAGACCCAGTACTTC.

The V gene is TRBV6-6, the J gene TRBJ1-5, with 9 bases aligning to TRBD1. This CDR3 is 17 amino acids long. V gave up 5 bases and J gave up 0 bases; unmatched junction bases: 8. CDR1 and CDR2 from the germline V gene are MNHNY and SVGAGI (reference sequence). DNA for the CDR3: TGTGCCAGCAGTCCCCGACAGGGGGAGTCTAGCAATCAGCCCCAGCATTTT. Translated: CASSPRQGESSNQPQHF.

The chain uses TRBV5-4 and TRBJ2-1; TRBD2 aligns across 9 bases. V trimming: 0 bases; J trimming: 4 bases; junction bases outside the gene matches: 2. The CDR3 runs 15 residues. Germline V gene data show CDR1 as SGHNT and CDR2 as YYREEE (reference sequence). CDR3 sequence reads: CASSLVTSGYNEQFF. The CDR3 DNA sequence: TGTGCCAGCAGCTTGGTGACTAGCGGATACAATGAGCAGTTCTTC.

The table lists this clone with a count of one. The germline gene is not matched at one end of the junction; a read error may be the cause. The chain links TRBV7-7 to TRBJ2-2; perhaps TRBD2 as D (7 bases). Germline assignment: CDR1 SSHAT and CDR2 FNYEAQ (reference sequence). The CDR3 has 16 residues. The CDR3 DNA reads TGTGCTAGCAGCTTAGTCGGGGGGCCGAACACCGGGGAGCTGTTTTTT. Translating it yields CASSLVGGPNTGELFF.

The chain couples TRBV3-1 (or the pseudogene TRBV3-2) to TRBJ2-1; TRBD1 matches at 7 bases. V lost 2 bases to trimming and J lost 0 bases; unmatched junction nucleotides: 4. The CDR3 covers 16 residues. Germline V gene data show CDR1 as LGHDT and CDR2 as YNNKEL (reference sequence). The DNA of the CDR3 is TGTGCCAGCAGCCAATCGGACAGGAGCTCCTACAATGAGCAGTTCTTC. As protein: CASSQSDRSSYNEQFF.

The V and J genes are TRBV19 and TRBJ1-4, with 8 positions matching TRBD1. The CDR3 spans 14 residues. Germline CDR1 and CDR2: LNHDA and SQIVND (reference sequence). Losses at the gene ends were 2 bases for V and 8 bases for J; bases not matched to a gene: 4. The CDR3 DNA follows: TGTGCCAGTAGTATACAGGGGGCGCGGGAAAAACTGTTTTTT. Translating gives CASSIQGAREKLFF.

This chain joins TRBV27 and TRBJ2-6; 12 bases match TRBD1. V lost 6 bases, J lost 4 bases, and 13 bases stayed unmatched. Germline values: CDR1 MNHEY, CDR2 SMNVEV (reference sequence). This CDR3 is built from 19 residues. CDR3 residues: CASRPSPGQGAAGANVLTF. CDR3 in DNA: TGTGCCAGCAGGCCCTCACCGGGACAGGGGGCGGCAGGGGCCAACGTCCTGACTTTC.

This clone was seen more than once but under ten times. The rearrangement joins TRBV2 to TRBJ1-1, with D uncertain. V shed 5 bases and J shed 6 bases, with 10 bases lying between them. The CDR3 totals 12 residues. CDR1 is SNHLY and CDR2 is FYNNEI in the germline V gene. CDR3 residues: CASSHRGSEAFF. For the CDR3, the DNA is TGTGCCAGCAGTCACCGGGGTTCTGAAGCTTTCTTT.

The J gene is TRBJ2-1, the V gene TRBV15; TRBD2 agrees at 10 bases. The V gene's germline CDR1 is LNHNV and CDR2 YYDKDF (reference sequence). This CDR3 is 16 amino acids long. V gave up 3 bases and J gave up 5 bases; unmatched junction bases: 7. The CDR3 coding sequence is TGTGCCACCAGCAGGACGAGGACTAGCGGTAACAATGAGCAGTTCTTC. Translation: CATSRTRTSGNNEQFF. The full variable domain, rest sourced from reference TRBV15 and TRBJ2-1, is DAMVIQNPRYQVTQFGKPVTLSCSQTLNHNVMYWYQQKSSQAPKLLFHYYDKDFNNEADTPDNFQSRRPNTSFCFLDIRSPGLGDTAMYLCATSRTRTSGNNEQFFGPGTRLTVL.

The V gene is TRBV20-1, the J gene TRBJ1-4; D is perhaps TRBD1 (5 bases). The CDR3 consists of 15 residues. From germline, CDR1 is DFQATT and CDR2 SNEGSKA (reference sequence). V gave up 3 bases and J gave up 5 bases, with 16 bases separating them. The CDR3 protein is CSASKGSSSNEKLFF. The CDR3 DNA sequence: TGCAGTGCTAGTAAGGGGTCCTCATCAAATGAAAAACTGTTTTTT.

The rearrangement links TRBV19 to TRBJ2-1; tentatively, D is TRBD1 (5 bases). This CDR3 is built from 14 residues. Germline assignment: CDR1 LNHDA and CDR2 SQIVND (reference sequence). V was trimmed by 2 bases and J by 8 bases, leaving 13 bases between them. The CDR3 sequence is CASSIRAGYDEQFF. In nucleotides, the CDR3 is TGTGCCAGTAGTATACGGGCAGGGTATGATGAGCAGTTCTTC.

With regard to this clone: One end of the junction fails to match germline, which may point to a read error. The chain recombines TRBV28 with TRBJ2-5; 10 positions agree with TRBD1. CDR1 MDHEN and CDR2 SYDVKM come from the germline V gene. This CDR3 region has 16 residues. CDR3 DNA: TGTGCCAGCAGTGTGGGACAGGGGTCCGCCCAAGGGACCCAGTACTTC. The encoded protein is CASSVGQGSAQGTQYF.

J is TRBJ2-3 and V is TRBV29-1; the D is unclear. Between the trimmed V and J ends, which lost 1 base and 6 bases, there was a span of 14 bases. The V gene's germline CDR1 is SQVTM and CDR2 ANQGSEA. This CDR3 is 14 amino acids long. The CDR3 coding sequence is TGCAGCGTTGAAGCTGGGCTTGTCGCGGATACGCAGTATTTT. Encoded protein: CSVEAGLVADTQYF.

The CDR3 nucleotides read TGTGCCACCAGTGATTTGAGCGTTACAAGCTCCTACAATGAGCAGTTCTTC. This translates into CATSDLSVTSSYNEQFF. The rearrangement joins TRBV24-1 to TRBJ2-1; D unclear. The V gene lost 0 bases and the J gene lost 0 bases, with 11 bases spanning the gap. The germline gives CDR1 KGHDR, CDR2 SFDVKD. The CDR3 has 17 residues.

The rearrangement links TRBV9 to TRBJ1-1; 8 positions match TRBD1. CDR1 is SGDLS, CDR2 YYNGEE, per germline. The CDR3 contains 17 residues. V trimming: 2 bases; J trimming: 1 base; junction bases outside the gene matches: 10. In DNA form, the CDR3 reads TGTGCCAGCAGCGTGGGCTCCACACAGGGGGGGAACACTGAAGCTTTCTTT. Amino acids: CASSVGSTQGGNTEAFF.

The rearrangement joins TRBV7-9 to TRBJ2-7; 7 bases are shared with TRBD1. The CDR3 is made up of 13 amino acids. Per the germline V gene, CDR1 is SEHNR and CDR2 is FQNEAQ (reference sequence). V lost 5 bases, J lost 4 bases, and 5 bases stayed unmatched. The CDR3 bases are TGTGCCAGCAGCCGCGGACAGGTTTACGAGCAGTACTTC. Protein sequence: CASSRGQVYEQYF.

The chain recombines TRBV7-2 with TRBJ1-1; D possibly corresponds to TRBD1 (6 bases). With 3 bases removed from V and 6 bases from J, the gap between germline ends came to 11 bases. This CDR3 contains 13 residues. Germline V gene lookup returns CDR1 SGHTA and CDR2 FQGNSA. In DNA, the CDR3 is TGTGCCAGCAGCTTGAAAAACAGGGCTGAAGCTTTCTTT. It specifies CASSLKNRAEAFF.

The chain combines TRBV27 with TRBJ2-7, with D possibly being TRBD1 (5 bases). From germline, CDR1 is MNHEY and CDR2 SMNVEV (reference sequence). Trimming took off 2 bases at V and 2 bases at J, with 13 bases between the two ends. The CDR3 totals 15 residues. The CDR3 sequence is CASSLRGWPTYEQYF. CDR3 DNA sequence: TGTGCCAGCAGTTTAAGGGGTTGGCCTACCTACGAGCAGTACTTC.

The chain couples TRBV4-1 to TRBJ2-4; 7 nucleotides line up with TRBD1. CDR1 is MGHRA and CDR2 is YSYEKL in the germline V gene. The CDR3 spans 17 residues. V lost 3 bases, J lost 0 bases, and 8 bases stayed unmatched. The CDR3 is CASSQQWDSLAKNIQYF. In nucleotides, the CDR3 is TGCGCCAGCAGCCAGCAATGGGACAGCCTAGCCAAAAACATTCAGTACTTC.

V usage is TRBV7-2 and J usage is TRBJ1-1, with D possibly matching TRBD1 (6 bases). This CDR3 comprises 15 residues. Per the germline V gene, CDR1 is SGHTA and CDR2 is FQGNSA. V lost 3 bases and J lost 3, with 14 bases in between. CDR3 nucleotide sequence: TGTGCCAGCAGCTTGACGAACACAGGGTACACTGAAGCTTTCTTT. It translates to CASSLTNTGYTEAFF.

V usage is TRBV24-1 and J usage is TRBJ1-2, with D uncertain. Germline CDR1 KGHDR, CDR2 SFDVKD. The germline V and J ends were trimmed by 4 bases and 6 bases, with 17 bases remaining between them. This CDR3 spans 15 amino acids. The chain's CDR3 is CATSDRHNPTNGYTF. In DNA, the CDR3 is TGTGCCACCAGTGACCGACACAACCCTACCAATGGCTACACCTTC.

This clone was recorded only once. The V call is TRBV6-5, the J call TRBJ1-2; D is ambiguous. Germline assignment: CDR1 MNHEY and CDR2 SVGAGI. V was shortened by 3 bases and J by 5 bases, with 7 bases between the two germline ends. CDR3 length: 12 residues. The CDR3 is CASSYDGYGYTF. The CDR3 bases are TGTGCCAGCAGTTATGACGGGTATGGCTACACCTTC.

The genes are TRBV6-5 and TRBJ1-2; 9 nucleotides match TRBD1. CDR3 length: 15 amino acids. CDR1 and CDR2 from the germline V gene are MNHEY and SVGAGI. The ends lost 3 bases at V and 2 bases at J; junction bases unmatched: 4. CDR3 nucleotides: TGTGCCAGCAGTTATAGTGGACAGGGGAACTATGGCTACACCTTC. Protein sequence: CASSYSGQGNYGYTF.

This chain uses TRBV7-9 with TRBJ2-5; D gene ambiguous. The V end was cut by 4 bases, the J end by 13 bases, with 16 bases between. The CDR3 spans 12 residues. CDR1 is SEHNR, CDR2 FQNEAQ, per germline (reference sequence). In nucleotides, the CDR3 is TGTGCCAGCAGCTCACGTGCGCCTTTTAGGTACTTC. Protein: CASSSRAPFRYF.

This sequence joins TRBV19 and TRBJ2-2, with 7 bases that match TRBD1. Unmatched junction bases numbered 7, after V lost 6 bases and J lost 9 bases. This CDR3 region has 13 residues. Germline V lookup: CDR1 LNHDA, CDR2 SQIVND (reference sequence). The CDR3 reads CASRGQQGRELFF. The CDR3 bases are TGTGCCAGTAGGGGCCAACAGGGGAGGGAGCTGTTTTTT.

In its sample, this clone was seen a few times. The chain uses TRBV6-5 and TRBJ1-2, with unresolved D. The V gene's germline CDR1 is MNHEY and CDR2 SVGAGI. Trimming took 0 bases from V and 8 from J, leaving 10 bases between them. This CDR3 contains 13 residues. The CDR3 protein is CASSYSTTLGYTF. The CDR3 DNA follows: TGTGCCAGCAGTTACTCGACGACTTTGGGCTACACCTTC.

The rearrangement links TRBV7-8 to TRBJ2-1, with D perhaps matching TRBD1 (5 bases). Germline V gene lookup returns CDR1 SGHVS and CDR2 FQNEAQ. The CDR3 contains 16 residues. The V end was cut by 5 bases, the J end by 2 bases, with 16 bases between. Here the CDR3 reads CASSKRGQSPYNEQFF. In DNA form, the CDR3 reads TGTGCCAGCAGCAAAAGGGGCCAGAGCCCCTACAATGAGCAGTTCTTC.

The chain combines TRBV19 with TRBJ2-7; D may be TRBD2 (5 bases). Trimming left V 5 bases short and J 10 bases short, with 12 bases between. The V gene's germline CDR1 is LNHDA and CDR2 SQIVND (reference sequence). The CDR3 has 11 residues. Here the CDR3 reads CASSSGEIQYF. In DNA, the CDR3 is TGTGCCAGTAGTTCCGGGGAAATACAGTACTTC.

This clone showed up just once. The chain recombines TRBV27 with TRBJ1-4; TRBD1 agrees at 7 bases. V shed 5 bases and J 8 bases; nucleotides not matched to a gene: 11. CDR3 size: 15 residues. Germline CDR1 and CDR2: MNHEY and SMNVEV (reference sequence). The CDR3 reads CASSPWTGQVEKLFF. As DNA, the CDR3 is TGTGCCAGCAGTCCCTGGACAGGCCAAGTGGAAAAACTGTTTTTT. Together with reference TRBV27 and TRBJ1-4, the CDR3 gives the full variable domain: EAQVTQNPRYLITVTGKKLTVTCSQNMNHEYMSWYRQDPGLGLRQIYYSMNVEVTDKGDVPEGYKVSRKEKRNFPLILESPSPNQTSLYFCASSPWTGQVEKLFFGSGTQLSVL.

The rearrangement uses TRBV6-4 and TRBJ2-1; 9 nucleotides match TRBD2. The CDR3 contains 18 residues. The ends lost 6 bases at V and 4 bases at J; junction bases unmatched: 16. Germline V CDR1 and CDR2: MRHNA, SNTAGT. The CDR3 loop reads CASSPRGRGGTGYNEQFF. The CDR3, as DNA: TGTGCCAGCAGCCCACGGGGGCGGGGGGGCACGGGGTACAATGAGCAGTTCTTC.